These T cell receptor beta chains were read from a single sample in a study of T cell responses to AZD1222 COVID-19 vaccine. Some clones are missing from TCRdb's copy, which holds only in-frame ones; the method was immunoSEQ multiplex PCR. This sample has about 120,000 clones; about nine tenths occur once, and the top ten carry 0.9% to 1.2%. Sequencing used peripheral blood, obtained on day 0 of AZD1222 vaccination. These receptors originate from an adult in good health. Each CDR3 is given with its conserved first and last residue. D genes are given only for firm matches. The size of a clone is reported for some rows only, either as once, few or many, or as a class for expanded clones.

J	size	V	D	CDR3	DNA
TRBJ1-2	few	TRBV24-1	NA	CATTGHLNYGYTF	TGTGCCACCACGGGACATTTGAACTATGGCTACACCTTC
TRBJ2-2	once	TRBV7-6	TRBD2	CASSSAGGHGELFF	TGTGCCAGCAGTTCAGCGGGAGGACACGGGGAGCTGTTTTTT
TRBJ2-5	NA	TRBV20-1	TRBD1	CSASSGQGLETQYF	TGCAGTGCTAGTTCCGGACAGGGCCTGGAGACCCAGTACTTC
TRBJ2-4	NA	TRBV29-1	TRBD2	CSVQALGGNIQYF	TGCAGCGTCCAGGCCCTGGGGGGGAACATTCAGTACTTC
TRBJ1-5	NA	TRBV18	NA	CASSPYVSQPQHF	TGTGCCAGCTCACCATACGTGAGTCAGCCCCAGCATTTT
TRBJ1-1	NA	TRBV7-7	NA	CASSPSRDTEAFF	TGTGCTAGCAGCCCCTCCAGGGACACTGAAGCTTTCTTT
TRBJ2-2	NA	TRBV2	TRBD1	CASRGQGTGELFF	TGTGCCAGCAGGGGACAGGGAACCGGGGAGCTGTTTTTT
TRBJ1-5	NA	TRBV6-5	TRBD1	CASRTTGYSNQPQHF	TGTGCCAGCAGGACGACAGGGTATAGCAATCAGCCCCAGCATTTT
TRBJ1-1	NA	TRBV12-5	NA	CASGWGSGGAGEAFF	TGTGCTAGTGGTTGGGGAAGTGGGGGCGCCGGTGAAGCTTTCTTT
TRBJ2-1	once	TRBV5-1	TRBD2	CASSKSGSSYNEQFF	TGCGCCAGCAGCAAAAGCGGGAGCTCCTACAATGAGCAGTTCTTC
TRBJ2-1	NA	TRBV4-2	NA	CASSPTPRPSSYNEQFF	TGTGCCAGCAGCCCTACCCCCCGTCCTAGCTCCTACAATGAGCAGTTCTTC
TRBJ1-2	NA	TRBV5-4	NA	CASSSPRFSGYTF	TGTGCCAGCAGTTCGCCTCGGTTTTCCGGCTACACCTTC
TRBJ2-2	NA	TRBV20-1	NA	CSASSRANTGELFF	TGCAGTGCTAGTTCCAGGGCGAACACCGGGGAGCTGTTTTTT